This TCR beta chain came from a study of CD8 T cells in Susac syndrome. Study background: Treatment at blood withdrawal was none, corticosteroids, or intravenous immunoglobulin alone in Susac syndrome patients.

RNA in amounts of roughly 0.5 to 1 ug was reverse transcribed with random hexamers. It was immunoSEQ multiplex PCR that amplified TCR beta CDR3 across 54 Vbeta and 13 Jbeta. Each CDR3 protein gets one entry after TCRdb re-called the immunoSEQ multiplex PCR reads with MiXCR. The table records about 200,000 distinct CDR3 sequences, roughly 90% of them present only once. From blood CD8+ and CD4+ T cells, the TCR beta chain was sequenced. Each Susac syndrome patient had definite or probable disease by recently defined criteria. The V and J ends lost 2 bases and 0 bases respectively, with 8 bases between them. The CDR3 is made up of 15 amino acids. Germline V CDR1 and CDR2: KGHSH, LQKENI.

V usage is TRBV18 and J usage is TRBJ1-5; the D is unclear. This TCR was sampled from a human donor with Susac syndrome. The sequenced material came from CD4+ T cells from PBMCs. This chain's CDR3 is CASSPSEYSNQPQHF. The CDR3 nucleotides read TGTGCCAGCTCACCATCCGAGTATAGCAATCAGCCCCAGCATTTT. The full variable domain, in which reference TRBV18 and TRBJ1-5 provide the parts outside the CDR3, is NAGVMQNPRHLVRRRGQEARLRCSPMKGHSHVYWYRQLPEEGLKFMVYLQKENIIDESGMPKERFSAEFPKEGPSILRIQQVVRGDSAAYFCASSPSEYSNQPQHFGDGTRLSIL.